This T cell receptor (beta chain) was recovered during a study of blood T cell repertoires in COVID-19. Sequenced by immunoSEQ multiplex PCR; TCRdb stores in-frame clones only, minus some. This sample yields about 170,000 clones, of which around four fifths are seen a single time; 3.5% to 4% belongs to the top ten. This clone was recorded a few times. This sequence was found in a woman between 50 and 59 years old in a cohort exposed to, infected with or recovered from COVID-19 (not recorded which). Sample: PBMCs or T cells enriched from blood (not recorded which).

The CDR3 DNA follows: TGTGCCTGGGCCGCGAGCGGGGGGGGCTACGAGCAGTACTTC. As protein: CAWAASGGGYEQYF. The V and J genes are TRBV30 and TRBJ2-7; 10 bases are shared with TRBD2. The trim removed 5 bases at V and 3 bases at J, leaving 7 bases unmatched. Germline lookup yields CDR1 GTSNPN and CDR2 SVGIG (reference sequence). The CDR3 totals 14 residues.